These 27 T cell receptor beta chains originate from one sample sequenced in a study of T-cell reconstitution after alpha-beta-depleted transplantation in children. TCRbeta library preparation incorporated unique molecular identifiers. TCRdb passed the PCR reads through MiXCR, listing each CDR3 protein once. The sample records fewer than 350,000 distinct CDR3 sequences, 9.5% to 13% being singletons. The sequenced sample was PBMCs, obtained before TCRalphabeta/CD19-depleted stem cell transplant. The receptors originated from a boy in the first two years of life with acute myeloid leukemia, due to receive a stem cell transplant.

This clonotype was observed many times. The gene calls are TRBV28 and TRBJ2-2; weak D call: TRBD1 (6 bases). This CDR3 contains 16 residues. CDR1 is MDHEN and CDR2 is SYDVKM in the germline V gene. V was pared by 2 bases and J by 8 bases, with 18 bases between. The CDR3 DNA is TGTGCCAGCAGTTTACGGCCGGGCAGGGGAAATGGGGAGCTGTTTTTT. Translating it yields CASSLRPGRGNGELFF.

This clonotype was detected ten times or more. This chain links TRBV7-9 with TRBJ2-3; 8 bases are a match to TRBD1. The CDR3 has 13 residues. Germline CDR1 SEHNR, CDR2 FQNEAQ (reference sequence). With 7 bases clipped from V and 2 bases from J, the junction kept 2 bases outside the gene matches. The CDR3 region is CASTDRATDTQYF. The DNA for the CDR3 is TGTGCCAGCACGGACAGGGCCACAGATACGCAGTATTTT.

CDR3 loop: CASSFWGSYEQYF. Here the CDR3 DNA reads TGTGCCAGCAGTTTTTGGGGGTCCTACGAGCAGTACTTC. The rearrangement joins TRBV12-3 or TRBV12-4 to TRBJ2-7; D tentatively reads TRBD1 or TRBD2 (5 bases each). The CDR3 spans 13 residues. The germline V and J ends were trimmed by 3 bases and 1 base, with 7 bases remaining between them.

The sample holds many counts of this clonotype. The chain links TRBV4-3 to TRBJ2-1; D might be TRBD2 (6 bases). The CDR3 runs to 16 residues. V was trimmed by 1 base and J by 0 bases, leaving 10 bases between them. Germline V gene sequence: CDR1 LGHNA, CDR2 YSLEER. This chain's CDR3 is CASSQGSGSSYNEQFF. In DNA form, the CDR3 reads TGCGCCAGCAGCCAAGGGTCCGGGAGCTCCTACAATGAGCAGTTCTTC.

This clonotype has at least ten counts. A much larger clonotype is one base distant, so this may be a read error. This chain uses TRBV7-2 with TRBJ1-1; D is undetermined. CDR1 and CDR2 from the germline V gene are SGHTA and FQGNSA. The CDR3 is 11 amino acids. The V gene lost 5 bases and the J gene lost 3 bases, with 4 bases spanning the gap. The CDR3 DNA reads as TGTGCCAGCAGCAGGGACACTGAAGCTTTCTTT. The encoded protein is CASSRDTEAFF.

This clonotype was found many times. This chain connects TRBV12-3 or TRBV12-4 to TRBJ2-1; 12 nucleotides align to TRBD2. With 5 bases clipped from V and 7 bases from J, the junction kept 6 bases outside the gene matches. The CDR3 totals 15 residues. DNA of the CDR3: TGTGCCAGCAGTCAACGACTAGCGGGAGTAAATGAGCAGTTCTTC. Translated, it gives CASSQRLAGVNEQFF.

In its sample, this clonotype was seen many times. The chain joins TRBV28 to TRBJ1-5, with D tentatively TRBD1 (6 bases). This CDR3 spans 14 amino acids. V lost 4 bases, J lost 5 bases, and 12 bases lay in between. Looked up from germline, CDR1 is MDHEN and CDR2 is SYDVKM. The CDR3 nucleotides are TGTGCCAGCAGTTGGGCAGGGGACTATCAGCCCCAGCATTTT. This gives the protein CASSWAGDYQPQHF.

This clonotype was counted many times. This chain uses TRBV29-1 with TRBJ1-1; D perhaps matches TRBD1 (5 bases). V dropped 6 bases and J dropped 1 base, with 9 bases sitting between them. The CDR3 covers 12 residues. The germline V gene has CDR1 SQVTM and CDR2 ANQGSEA. CDR3 sequence: CSVETGNTEAFF. The CDR3, as DNA: TGCAGCGTAGAAACAGGGAACACTGAAGCTTTCTTT.

This clonotype has at least ten counts. This rearrangement joins TRBV5-1 to TRBJ1-1, with 8 bases lining up with TRBD1. V shed 1 base, J shed 1 base, and the junction held 3 bases outside the gene matches. The CDR3 consists of 15 residues. Germline assignment: CDR1 SGHRS and CDR2 YFSETQ. The CDR3 is CASSLLGQGNTEAFF. For the CDR3, the DNA is TGCGCCAGCAGCTTGCTAGGACAGGGGAACACTGAAGCTTTCTTT.

This clonotype was seen more than once but under ten times. The genes are TRBV28 and TRBJ2-1; 10 positions agree with TRBD2. The junction had 15 bases not matched to a gene; V was cut back by 6 bases and J by 4 bases. Germline-derived CDR1 and CDR2 are MDHEN and SYDVKM. The CDR3 sequence is 18 residues long. The CDR3 sequence: CASSLIWLAGEVYNEQFF. CDR3 sequence (DNA): TGTGCCAGCAGCCTGATATGGCTAGCGGGAGAGGTATACAATGAGCAGTTCTTC.

On this clonotype itself: A much larger clone lies one base from this, so it may be a read error. The genes are TRBV3-1 and TRBJ2-2; perhaps TRBD2 as D (5 bases). Per germline, CDR1 LGHDT and CDR2 YNNKEL (reference sequence). The CDR3 is 15 amino acids. Here the CDR3 DNA reads TGTGCCAGCAGCGAAGAAAGAAGAGGGCCCGGGGAGCTGTTTTTT. It is translated as CASSEERRGPGELFF.

This clonotype was counted a few times. The V gene is TRBV3-1, the J gene TRBJ2-7, with D unresolved. Looked up from germline, CDR1 is LGHDT and CDR2 is YNNKEL (reference sequence). Trimming cost V 1 base and J 0 bases, with 10 bases left between them. There are 15 residues in the CDR3. The CDR3, as DNA: TGTGCCAGCAGCCAAGGCTATGCTTACTCCTACGAGCAGTACTTC. Residues: CASSQGYAYSYEQYF.

The rearrangement links TRBV6-2 or TRBV6-3 to TRBJ2-7; tentatively, D is TRBD2 (5 bases). There are 13 residues in the CDR3. Deletions cut 6 bases from V and 7 bases from J, with 16 bases between. Germline V gives CDR1 MNHEY, CDR2 SVGEGT. The DNA for the CDR3 is TGTGCCAGCAGCCCGACCCGGACGGGAGAGCAGTACTTC. Encoded protein: CASSPTRTGEQYF.

This rearrangement joins TRBV23-1 to TRBJ2-7; the match to TRBD1 covers 9 bases. TRBV23-1 is annotated as an ORF whose role is uncertain. Unmatched junction bases numbered 5, after V lost 0 bases and J lost 5 bases. There are 15 residues in the CDR3. CDR3 region: CASSQSGQGDNEQYF. In nucleotides, the CDR3 is TGCGCCAGCAGTCAATCGGGACAGGGTGACAACGAGCAGTACTTC.

The V and J genes are TRBV6-1 and TRBJ2-7; no definite D call. The V gene's germline CDR1 is MNHNS and CDR2 SASEGT. Trimming took off 6 bases at V and 3 bases at J, with 12 bases between the two ends. This CDR3 has 13 amino acids. In DNA, the CDR3 is TGTGCCAGCAGCCGAGCGATCGACTACGAGCAGTACTTC. Translation: CASSRAIDYEQYF.

This clonotype was observed at least ten times. V is TRBV20-1 and J is TRBJ2-3; D is undetermined. V lost 3 bases, J lost 2 bases, and 6 bases lay in between. CDR1 is DFQATT, CDR2 SNEGSKA, per germline (reference sequence). The CDR3 length is 12 residues. The DNA for the CDR3 is TGCAGTGCTAGGCAGTTCACAGATACGCAGTATTTT. It translates to CSARQFTDTQYF.

The table lists this clonotype with many counts. The gene calls are TRBV19 and TRBJ1-5; 7 bases are shared with TRBD1. The V and J ends lost 6 bases and 5 bases, in that order; junction bases with no gene match: 10. This CDR3 is 15 amino acids long. The germline CDR1 and CDR2 sequences are LNHDA and SQIVND (reference sequence). DNA of the CDR3: TGTGCCAGTAGCATCGACAGGGAACATGATCAGCCCCAGCATTTT. Translated: CASSIDREHDQPQHF. The variable domain in full, with the rest retrieved from reference TRBV19 and TRBJ1-5, is DGGITQSPKYLFRKEGQNVTLSCEQNLNHDAMYWYRQDPGQGLRLIYYSQIVNDFQKGDIAEGYSVSREKKESFPLTVTSAQKNPTAFYLCASSIDREHDQPQHFGDGTRLSIL.

This clonotype has at least ten counts. The CDR3 DNA follows: TGTGCCAGCAGCCACCCTCTAAGGGGGACTACTCCCTACGAGCAGTACTTC. Amino acids: CASSHPLRGTTPYEQYF. This chain joins TRBV3-1 and TRBJ2-7, with a tentative D call TRBD2 (7 bases). The length of the CDR3 is 17 residues. V lost 3 bases, J lost 2 bases, and 20 bases lay in between. Germline V gene sequence: CDR1 LGHDT, CDR2 YNNKEL (reference sequence).

The sample holds many counts of this clonotype. V is TRBV20-1 and J is TRBJ2-7; 10 bases agree with TRBD2. Germline V CDR1 and CDR2: DFQATT, SNEGSKA (reference sequence). CDR3 length: 13 residues. After removal of 4 bases from V and 3 bases from J, the junction contained 3 bases not matched to a gene. In nucleotides, the CDR3 is TGCAGTGCTAAAAGCGGGAGGGACTACGAGCAGTACTTC. This codes for CSAKSGRDYEQYF.

At least ten counts were recorded for this clonotype. The rearrangement links TRBV3-1 to TRBJ2-3, with D uncertain. With 1 base removed from V and 8 bases from J, the gap between germline ends came to 4 bases. Germline V gives CDR1 LGHDT, CDR2 YNNKEL (reference sequence). CDR3 size: 11 residues. The CDR3 DNA reads TGTGCCAGCAGCCAAGGGGGTACGCAGTATTTT. Translation gives CASSQGGTQYF.

As for this clonotype: This may arise from a read error, as a much more abundant clone is one base away. The gene calls are TRBV5-6 and TRBJ2-5; D ambiguous. Between the trimmed V and J ends, which lost 0 bases and 3 bases, there was a span of 9 bases. The length of the CDR3 is 14 residues. Germline loops: CDR1 SGHDT, CDR2 YYEEEE. The CDR3 DNA reads as TGTGCCAGCAGCTTGGATTCTAACAAAGAGACCCAGTACTTC. Protein: CASSLDSNKETQYF. Complete variable domain (other parts from reference TRBV5-6 and TRBJ2-5): DAGVTQSPTHLIKTRGQQVTLRCSPKSGHDTVSWYQQALGQGPQFIFQYYEEEERQRGNFPDRFSGHQFPNYSSELNVNALLLGDSALYLCASSLDSNKETQYFGPGTRLLVL.

This clonotype was observed a few times. The genes are TRBV4-2 and TRBJ2-1; 7 bases agree with TRBD2. The CDR3 spans 15 residues. Losses at the gene ends were 1 base for V and 7 bases for J; bases not matched to a gene: 7. Germline CDR1 LGHNA, CDR2 YNFKEQ. The CDR3 spells CASSQGSAGSNEQFF. CDR3 bases: TGTGCCAGCAGCCAAGGGTCAGCGGGAAGTAATGAGCAGTTCTTC.

As to this clonotype: This sequence may be a read error, since a much larger clone differs from it by one base. The genes are TRBV11-2 and TRBJ2-4, with TRBD2 matching 8 bases. Germline V CDR1 and CDR2: SGHAT, FQNNGV. The CDR3 covers 19 residues. In nucleotides, the CDR3 is TGTGCCAACAGCTTACTCAGCCTAGCGGGCGCGGGAACCAAAAACATTCAGTACTTC. Protein product: CANSLLSLAGAGTKNIQYF.

This clonotype was recorded at least ten times. This chain joins TRBV25-1 and TRBJ2-6, with unresolved D. Trimming left V 0 bases short and J 0 bases short, with 3 bases between. Germline V CDR1 and CDR2: MGHDK, SYGVNS. This CDR3 spans 15 amino acids. The CDR3 region has the DNA TGTGCCAGCAGTGAATACAGCTCTGGGGCCAACGTCCTGACTTTC. Translating it yields CASSEYSSGANVLTF.

This clonotype appeared many times. The chain recombines TRBV28 with TRBJ2-1; TRBD2 agrees at 10 bases. Looked up from germline, CDR1 is MDHEN and CDR2 is SYDVKM. J gave up 0 bases and V 6 bases, and 20 bases lay outside the gene matches. This CDR3 spans 21 amino acids. The chain's CDR3 is CASSLPFSTSGRSSSYNEQFF. The CDR3 DNA sequence: TGTGCCAGCAGCCTTCCCTTCTCGACTAGCGGGCGTTCTAGCTCCTACAATGAGCAGTTCTTC. The whole variable domain, filled in from reference TRBV28 and TRBJ2-1, reads DVKVTQSSRYLVKRTGEKVFLECVQDMDHENMFWYRQDPGLGLRLIYFSYDVKMKEKGDIPEGYSVSREKKERFSLILESASTNQTSMYLCASSLPFSTSGRSSSYNEQFFGPGTRLTVL.

In its sample, this clonotype was seen many times. The V call is TRBV21-1, the J call TRBJ2-7; the D segment call TRBD1 is taken from the table without a DNA check. TRBV21-1 is a pseudogene. The CDR3 extends over 14 amino acids. DNA for the CDR3: TGTGCCAGCAGCACACTTGGAGGGGGCGACGAGCAGTACTTC. This sequence encodes CASSTLGGGDEQYF.

This clonotype was counted only a few times. This chain links TRBV12-3 or TRBV12-4 with TRBJ2-7, with TRBD1 matching over 9 bases. J was trimmed by 3 bases and V by 6 bases; bases with no gene match: 6. This CDR3 is 14 amino acids long. Here the CDR3 DNA reads TGTGCCAGCAGGGAAGGGACAGGGAGCTACGAGCAGTACTTC. Amino acid sequence: CASREGTGSYEQYF.